A selection of T cell receptor beta chains follows, all from one sample in a study of chemoradiotherapy in HPV16-positive cancers. Libraries were prepared by immunoSEQ multiplex PCR; TCRdb keeps only in-frame clonotypes and omits some of them. The data contain several thousand clones, roughly 79% of them singletons. This specimen was taken from a patient who underwent chemoradiotherapy. All receptors come from a human donor with HPV-associated anogenital cancer. Both conserved end residues are part of each CDR3. Each record gives: V gene, D gene, clone size, J gene, CDR3 DNA, CDR3 protein. A D gene is named only where the DNA matches it firmly. Clone size is shown for a subset of rows, as once, few, many or a class of expanded clone.

V gene: TRBV4-3
D gene: .
clone size: .
J gene: TRBJ1-1
CDR3 DNA: TGCGCCAGCAGCCAAGAACCGAGAGTCCGGGCTTTCTTT
CDR3 protein: CASSQEPRVRAFF

V gene: TRBV28
D gene: TRBD2
clone size: .
J gene: TRBJ2-7
CDR3 DNA: TGTGCCAGCAGTTTACTCAGCGGGAGCCCTTCCTACGAGCAGTACTTC
CDR3 protein: CASSLLSGSPSYEQYF

V gene: TRBV20-1
D gene: .
clone size: few
J gene: TRBJ2-7
CDR3 DNA: TGCAGTGCTAGTATGTCCACCGAGCAGTACTTC
CDR3 protein: CSASMSTEQYF

V gene: TRBV28
D gene: .
clone size: .
J gene: TRBJ2-3
CDR3 DNA: TGTGCCAGCAGTCCACCGCCTCTGTATACGCAGTATTTT
CDR3 protein: CASSPPPLYTQYF

V gene: TRBV30
D gene: TRBD1
clone size: .
J gene: TRBJ1-3
CDR3 DNA: TGTGCCTGGACGACAGGGACCCCCTCTGGAAACACCATATATTTT
CDR3 protein: CAWTTGTPSGNTIYF

V gene: TRBV5-4
D gene: .
clone size: .
J gene: TRBJ2-1
CDR3 DNA: TGTGCCAGCAGCTTGGAAGTCCTTGCTAATGAGCAGTTCTTC
CDR3 protein: CASSLEVLANEQFF

V gene: TRBV4-1
D gene: TRBD2
clone size: .
J gene: TRBJ2-5
CDR3 DNA: TGCGCCAGCAGCCAAGCTATAGCGGGGGGGCCGGGAGAGACCCAGTACTTC
CDR3 protein: CASSQAIAGGPGETQYF

V gene: TRBV5-4
D gene: .
clone size: .
J gene: TRBJ1-2
CDR3 DNA: TGTGCCAGCAGCTTAGGGGGAGACCACTATGGCTACACCTTC
CDR3 protein: CASSLGGDHYGYTF

V gene: TRBV5-6
D gene: TRBD2
clone size: .
J gene: TRBJ2-5
CDR3 DNA: TGTGCCAGCAGCTTGGTAGAGGCGGGGGGCCAAGAGACCCAGTACTTC
CDR3 protein: CASSLVEAGGQETQYF

V gene: TRBV19
D gene: TRBD1
clone size: .
J gene: TRBJ1-4
CDR3 DNA: TGTGCCAGTAGTACGGGACAGCCTAATGAAAAACTGTTTTTT
CDR3 protein: CASSTGQPNEKLFF

V gene: TRBV4-3
D gene: TRBD1
clone size: .
J gene: TRBJ2-3
CDR3 DNA: TGCGCCAGCAGCCAAGAGCATGCGACCCAGGGGGGCACAGATACGCAGTATTTT
CDR3 protein: CASSQEHATQGGTDTQYF

V gene: TRBV5-4
D gene: TRBD1
clone size: .
J gene: TRBJ2-1
CDR3 DNA: TGTGCCAGCAGCTTGGACAGGGGGGAGCAGTTCTTC
CDR3 protein: CASSLDRGEQFF

V gene: TRBV4-2
D gene: .
clone size: .
J gene: TRBJ2-1
CDR3 DNA: TGTGCCAGCAGCCAAGTAGGGGGAGAGAACAATGAGCAGTTCTTC
CDR3 protein: CASSQVGGENNEQFF

V gene: TRBV9
D gene: TRBD2
clone size: .
J gene: TRBJ2-3
CDR3 DNA: TGTGCCAGCGGCGTAGTGGGAGGGCCTACAGATACGCAGTATTTT
CDR3 protein: CASGVVGGPTDTQYF

V gene: TRBV7-7
D gene: TRBD1
clone size: once
J gene: TRBJ1-5
CDR3 DNA: TGTGCTAGCAGCTCTCACCGGACAGGGGTTATCAATCAGCCCCAGCATTTT
CDR3 protein: CASSSHRTGVINQPQHF

V gene: TRBV19
D gene: TRBD1
clone size: .
J gene: TRBJ2-3
CDR3 DNA: TGTGCCAGTAGTCCCCTCGGACAGGGAGTAGATACGCAGTATTTT
CDR3 protein: CASSPLGQGVDTQYF

V gene: TRBV29-1
D gene: TRBD2
clone size: .
J gene: TRBJ2-3
CDR3 DNA: TGCAGCGTTGAACGGCTAGCGGGCAAAGGCACAGATACGCAGTATTTT
CDR3 protein: CSVERLAGKGTDTQYF

V gene: TRBV2
D gene: TRBD1
clone size: .
J gene: TRBJ1-4
CDR3 DNA: TGTGCCAGCAGCGGACAGGGGGCAACTAATGAAAAACTGTTTTTT
CDR3 protein: CASSGQGATNEKLFF

V gene: TRBV19
D gene: TRBD1
clone size: few
J gene: TRBJ2-5
CDR3 DNA: TGTGCCAGCCAAGGGACAGGGTATTTGGAGACCCAGTACTTC
CDR3 protein: CASQGTGYLETQYF

V gene: TRBV28
D gene: .
clone size: .
J gene: TRBJ1-2
CDR3 DNA: TGTGCCAGCAGTTTACCCGGGATCTTAAACTATGGCTACACCTTC
CDR3 protein: CASSLPGILNYGYTF

V gene: TRBV2
D gene: .
clone size: .
J gene: TRBJ2-5
CDR3 DNA: TGTGCCAGCAGCAGGGAAGAGACCCAGTACTTC
CDR3 protein: CASSREETQYF

V gene: TRBV5-1
D gene: .
clone size: .
J gene: TRBJ2-3
CDR3 DNA: TGCGCCAGCAGCGTTGGAGGGGGCACAGATACGCAGTATTTT
CDR3 protein: CASSVGGGTDTQYF

V gene: TRBV7-7
D gene: TRBD2
clone size: .
J gene: TRBJ2-2
CDR3 DNA: TGTGCCAGCAGCTTTGCTAGCGGGGGGAACACCGGGGAGCTGTTTTTT
CDR3 protein: CASSFASGGNTGELFF

V gene: TRBV2
D gene: .
clone size: few
J gene: TRBJ2-1
CDR3 DNA: TGTGCCAGCAGTCTAAGGGGGAACAATGAGCAGTTCTTC
CDR3 protein: CASSLRGNNEQFF

V gene: TRBV6-6
D gene: .
clone size: .
J gene: TRBJ2-3
CDR3 DNA: TGTGCCAGCAGTCCCGCGGGGTGGACAGATACGCAGTATTTT
CDR3 protein: CASSPAGWTDTQYF